This entry lists 19 T cell receptor beta chains sequenced from one sample in a study of blood T cell repertoires in COVID-19. Libraries were prepared by immunoSEQ multiplex PCR; TCRdb keeps only in-frame clonotypes and omits some of them. The profile shows some 200,000 clones, around 86% of them singletons. The sequencing input was peripheral blood. The receptors derive from a woman aged 40 to 50 with acute or convalescent COVID-19.

This clone was observed a handful of times. The chain is built from TRBV2 and TRBJ1-1; no firm D call. The germline gives CDR1 SNHLY, CDR2 FYNNEI. CDR3 length: 11 residues. Deletions cut 7 bases from V and 4 bases from J, with 7 bases between. The chain's CDR3 is CASMEATEAFF. CDR3 DNA: TGTGCCAGCATGGAGGCCACTGAAGCTTTCTTT.

This clone was seen a few times. This chain connects TRBV24-1 to TRBJ1-1; D not resolved. CDR1 KGHDR and CDR2 SFDVKD come from the germline V gene. This CDR3 contains 13 residues. Trimming stripped 7 bases from V and 4 bases from J, with 12 bases between. CDR3 bases: TGTGCCACCAGGGATGTTTTGAGCACTGAAGCTTTCTTT. Translated, it gives CATRDVLSTEAFF.

The rearrangement uses TRBV10-3 and TRBJ1-1; 9 nucleotides match TRBD1. CDR1 and CDR2 (germline): ENHRY, SYGVKD. This CDR3 is 17 amino acids long. J lost 4 bases, V lost 5 bases, and 14 bases had no gene match. The CDR3 sequence: CAISPGQGLGVSTEAFF. CDR3 nucleotide sequence: TGTGCCATCAGTCCGGGACAGGGCCTGGGAGTGAGCACTGAAGCTTTCTTT.

Only a few counts were recorded for this clone. This chain joins TRBV12-3 or TRBV12-4 and TRBJ1-4; D is unresolved. The CDR3 is 13 amino acids. V gave up 9 bases and J gave up 0 bases, with 8 bases separating them. CDR3 protein: CASNRATNEKLFF. In nucleotides, the CDR3 is TGTGCCAGTAATAGAGCAACTAATGAAAAACTGTTTTTT.

The V gene is TRBV2, the J gene TRBJ2-2; D perhaps matches TRBD2 (6 bases). Germline V gene lookup returns CDR1 SNHLY and CDR2 FYNNEI. CDR3 length: 16 residues. Trimming took off 2 bases at V and 7 bases at J, with 17 bases between the two ends. CDR3 nucleotides: TGTGCCAGCAGTGAATGGGGCGTGGGGGGAGTCGGGGAGCTGTTTTTT. Translated, it gives CASSEWGVGGVGELFF.

The chain carries TRBV7-8 and TRBJ1-5, with D hard to call. The CDR3 runs 17 residues. V was pared by 4 bases and J by 3 bases, with 19 bases between. Germline CDR1 SGHVS, CDR2 FQNEAQ. CDR3 sequence (DNA): TGTGCCAGCAGCTCTGATTCTACGTGGGCCCACAATCAGCCCCAGCATTTT. It encodes CASSSDSTWAHNQPQHF.

This sequence joins TRBV2 and TRBJ1-4; no reliable D call. The V gene lost 6 bases and the J gene lost 2 bases, with 10 bases spanning the gap. In germline, CDR1 is SNHLY, CDR2 FYNNEI. The CDR3 loop spans 14 amino acids. The CDR3 is CASSPFVTNEKLFF. The CDR3 bases are TGTGCCAGCAGCCCCTTCGTGACTAATGAAAAACTGTTTTTT.

This clone was seen a few times. This chain connects TRBV2 to TRBJ1-1; TRBD1 is a possible D gene (5 bases). This CDR3 is built from 15 residues. Germline V lookup: CDR1 SNHLY, CDR2 FYNNEI. Trimming took 3 bases from V and 0 from J, leaving 11 bases between them. Written as DNA, the CDR3 is TGTGCCAGCAGTGAGGGGGGATCGATGAACACTGAAGCTTTCTTT. Amino acid sequence: CASSEGGSMNTEAFF.

J is TRBJ1-4 and V is TRBV18, with D perhaps matching TRBD1 (5 bases). Germline assignment: CDR1 KGHSH and CDR2 LQKENI. The CDR3 consists of 15 residues. The ends were cut back, 3 bases at V and 3 bases at J, with 11 bases in the middle. The CDR3 sequence: CASSPQGEANEKLFF. CDR3 nucleotide sequence: TGTGCCAGCTCACCTCAGGGTGAGGCTAATGAAAAACTGTTTTTT.

The chain links TRBV19 to TRBJ2-5; D not certain. This CDR3 is 13 amino acids long. Germline CDR1 and CDR2: LNHDA and SQIVND (reference sequence). With 4 bases removed from V and 5 bases from J, the gap between germline ends came to 11 bases. The CDR3 DNA sequence: TGTGCCAGTAGTAGATATTCGGAGGAGACCCAGTACTTC. Translated, it gives CASSRYSEETQYF.

The chain is built from TRBV5-1 and TRBJ2-7; TRBD1 matches at 7 bases. V trimming: 4 bases; J trimming: 0 bases; junction bases outside the gene matches: 7. There are 15 residues in the CDR3. Germline V lookup: CDR1 SGHRS, CDR2 YFSETQ. The CDR3 DNA reads TGCGCCAGCAGCCCAAGACAGGGAACCTCCTACGAGCAGTACTTC. Protein sequence: CASSPRQGTSYEQYF.

This chain links TRBV27 with TRBJ2-3; D unresolved. The CDR3 contains 17 residues. Deletions cut 6 bases from V and 2 bases from J, with 21 bases between. Germline V gene sequence: CDR1 MNHEY, CDR2 SMNVEV (reference sequence). The CDR3 loop is CASRANGRRYYTDTQYF. In DNA, the CDR3 is TGTGCCAGCAGGGCCAACGGTCGCAGATACTACACAGATACGCAGTATTTT.

The V and J genes are TRBV5-1 and TRBJ2-7, with 9 bases lining up with TRBD1. The CDR3 contains 14 residues. Trimming at V came to 5 bases and at J to 3 bases, leaving 6 bases not matched to a gene. CDR1 is SGHRS and CDR2 is YFSETQ in the germline V gene. The CDR3 protein is CASSTQGQGYEQYF. The CDR3 region has the DNA TGCGCCAGCAGTACGCAGGGACAGGGCTACGAGCAGTACTTC.

Only a few counts were recorded for this clone. This sequence joins TRBV28 and TRBJ1-4; maybe TRBD1 (5 bases). Trimming took off 3 bases at V and 10 bases at J, with 15 bases between the two ends. CDR1 MDHEN and CDR2 SYDVKM come from the germline V gene. The CDR3 consists of 14 residues. The CDR3 is CASSFDSTTLKLFF. CDR3 in DNA: TGTGCCAGCAGTTTTGACAGTACAACATTAAAACTGTTTTTT.

This clone was seen only once. J is TRBJ2-3 and V is TRBV9, with 7 bases fitting TRBD2. With V trimmed by 4 bases and J by 6 bases, 14 bases remained unmatched. The CDR3 has 16 amino acids. The germline V gene encodes CDR1 SGDLS and CDR2 YYNGEE. CDR3 loop: CASSPGDYSGRDTQYF. CDR3 nucleotide sequence: TGTGCCAGCAGCCCCGGGGACTACTCAGGACGGGATACGCAGTATTTT.

This chain links TRBV6-5 with TRBJ2-7, with D possibly TRBD1 on 5 matching bases. In germline, CDR1 is MNHEY, CDR2 SVGAGI. V lost 6 bases and J 3 bases, leaving 18 bases between the germline ends. CDR3 length: 15 amino acids. The CDR3 loop is CASSPIGAPRYEQYF. CDR3 coding DNA: TGTGCCAGCAGCCCAATTGGGGCACCTCGCTACGAGCAGTACTTC.

This clone was observed a few times. This chain connects TRBV9 to TRBJ2-1; D call uncertain. The germline V and J ends were trimmed by 0 bases and 7 bases, with 14 bases remaining between them. CDR1 and CDR2 from the germline V gene are SGDLS and YYNGEE. This CDR3 region has 15 residues. CDR3 in amino acids: CASSVEPGYGNEQFF. DNA for the CDR3: TGTGCCAGCAGCGTAGAGCCAGGATACGGTAATGAGCAGTTCTTC.

The gene calls are TRBV2 and TRBJ2-7, with 9 nucleotides matching TRBD1. The CDR3 consists of 12 residues. In germline, CDR1 is SNHLY, CDR2 FYNNEI. Trimming took 6 bases from V and 7 from J; bases not matched to a gene: 4. CDR3 sequence: CASRDRGEEQYF. The CDR3 DNA reads as TGTGCCAGCAGGGACAGGGGTGAGGAGCAGTACTTC.

V and J are TRBV6-1 and TRBJ1-6; 7 bases line up with TRBD1. This CDR3 region has 13 residues. Trimming removed 4 bases from V and 7 bases from J; junction bases left unmatched: 1. Germline loops: CDR1 MNHNS, CDR2 SASEGT. CDR3 protein: CASSGDRNSPLHF. CDR3 DNA: TGTGCCAGCAGTGGGGACAGAAATTCACCCCTCCACTTT.